The text below deals with one T cell receptor (beta chain). It has no known antigen specificity. Base quality data are lacking; no much larger clone is found one base away. This sample is part of a study of memory CD4+ T cells and cytomegalovirus serostatus (dated 2019 in TCRdb). Context from the whole study: A total of roughly 33 healthy Belgian adults, of whom 9 were CMV seropositive and approximately 24 were CMV seronegative, were included in the cohort. To replicate a published TCR-based CMV serostatus classifier, the researchers sequenced the CD4+ memory TCRbeta repertoires of a Belgian cohort whose cytomegalovirus serostatus was known. Here is what the overall study found, with its caveats: Only CD4+CD45RO+ memory cells were sequenced, in contrast to the original study, in which naive and memory CD4+ and CD8+ populations were covered. On the Belgian cohort, the classifier built on the original framework reached a median bootstrapped AUC of nearly 0.96, with a 95% CI of 0.76-1.00. Of roughly 170 previously reported CMV-associated TCRbeta sequences, approximately 70 appeared in the CD4+ memory repertoires, each in one to five individuals. For predicting CMV serostatus, the median bootstrapped AUC was approximately 0.96 using the original framework and roughly 0.91 using a US-trained random forest. The results were read as suggesting that the CMV-associated TCR signature is, for the most part, present in the CD4+ memory repertoire.

A FACSAria II was used to sort memory CD4+ T cells, defined as single viable CD3+CD4+CD8-CD45RO+ cells. CMV serostatus was determined using a Roche Elecsys assay that detects serum IgG against CMV pp150, pp28, p38 and p52. After thawing, total CD4+ T cells were enriched by positive selection with CD4 magnetic microbeads. The samples came from a different study that was designed specifically to examine the CD4+ T cell memory repertoire. Peripheral blood mononuclear cells were isolated and cryopreserved following standard operating procedures; serum was stored at -80 °C. The staining relied on CD3-PerCP (BW264/56), CD4-APC (RPA-T4), CD45RO-PE (UCHT1) and CD8-Pacific Orange (3B5) antibodies, and Sytox blue was used to exclude non-viable cells. Genomic DNA was extracted from sorted cells with the Quick-DNA Microprep Kit. Amplification of TCRbeta DNA was done with the immunoSEQ hsTCRbeta kit, following the protocol from the manufacturer. TCRbeta libraries were sequenced on an Illumina MiSeq instrument. The paper's processing steps were these. Following removal of out-of-frame sequences, 2 million to 2.5 million distinct TCRbeta sequences were retained, with an average of about 61,000 per individual. Each individual was scored according to the count of 150 to 200 previously reported CMV-associated TCRbeta sequences and the total productive distinct TCRbeta count. A beta-binomial model was reimplemented in Python, and scikit-learn random forests with default parameters were trained on US cohort data. Classifier performance on the Belgian cohort was summarized as median AUC with percentile confidence intervals calculated over 10,000 bootstrap iterations. TCRdb stores this immuneACCESS table with in-frame sequences only. Part of the clones is absent; in the studies checked, under half of the shortfall reflects unresolved V genes, and no reason is known for the rest. V, J and clone size are those of that table, while D and trimming were read from the DNA. In all, the sample holds approximately 63,000 clones, and around 80% of those were seen once. Of the sample, 0.5% to 0.6% falls within the top ten clones.

V has 10 bases trimmed and J has 1 base trimmed; junction bases matching no gene number 4. From its cysteine to its phenylalanine, the CDR3 spans 13 amino acids. The retained sequence is limited to the CDR3, 39 bases, with the frame set at the first base. The germline V gene specifies ENHRY as CDR1 and SYGVKD as CDR2. The sample was memory CD4+ T cells from blood. This receptor was taken from an adult in good health and CMV-seronegative. Some clones in this sample may be carry-over from other donors' samples. The rearranged segments are TRBV10-3 and TRBJ1-1; 9 central nucleotides agree with TRBD1. The CDR3 has the sequence CATRQGGNTEAFF. The DNA reads as follows: TGTGCCACCCGACAGGGGGGGAACACTGAAGCTTTCTTT.